These 3 T cell receptor beta chains were sequenced from one sample in a study of blood T cells in healthy people across ages. It was with a sample-barcoded 5' primer and a J-beta primer mix that a second PCR of about 6 to 11 cycles was run. TCRdb recomputed calls from the 5' RACE reads with MiXCR, one row per CDR3 protein. Seen here are roughly 1.5 million distinct CDR3 sequences, approximately 39% observed once, and the top ten hold over 3.5%. Sequences were obtained from blood. The origin of the receptors is a young woman in good health.

This clonotype was seen only a few times. The CDR3 coding sequence is TGCAGTGCCCCGGCGACCTTAGGGGAGACCCAGTACTTC. It translates to CSAPATLGETQYF. This chain uses TRBV20-1 with TRBJ2-5; D gene ambiguous. V lost 6 bases to trimming and J lost 5 bases, with 16 bases between them. Germline V gene data show CDR1 as DFQATT and CDR2 as SNEGSKA (reference sequence). This CDR3 spans 13 amino acids.

The table lists this clonotype with a few counts. This chain uses TRBV7-9 with TRBJ1-6; D is uncertain. CDR1 is SEHNR and CDR2 is FQNEAQ in the germline V gene (reference sequence). With 1 base removed from V and 7 bases from J, the gap between germline ends came to 11 bases. The CDR3 extends over 15 amino acids. The CDR3 protein is CASSLVGVGNSPLHF. In nucleotides, the CDR3 is TGTGCCAGCAGCTTAGTTGGAGTAGGCAATTCACCCCTCCACTTT.

The gene calls are TRBV12-5 and TRBJ2-5; TRBD1 matches at 8 bases. The J segment lost 13 bases and the V segment lost 6 bases, leaving 19 bases of the junction unmatched. This CDR3 is 15 amino acids long. The germline gives CDR1 LGHNT, CDR2 FRNRAP. CDR3 sequence reads: CASGKDRGSYNEPYF. The CDR3 DNA follows: TGTGCTAGTGGAAAAGACAGGGGCTCTTACAATGAGCCGTACTTC.